Following are 10 T cell receptor beta chains from one sample sequenced in a study of CD8 T cells in Susac syndrome. Random hexamers were used to reverse transcribe an amount of about 0.45 to 1 ug RNA. TCRdb reprocessed the immunoSEQ multiplex PCR reads via MiXCR and lists one record per CDR3 protein. The table has 50,000 or so distinct CDR3 sequences, roughly 93% seen once. The sequencing sample was made of CD8+ T cells from PBMCs. Source of these receptors: a human donor with multiple sclerosis.

The chain has TRBV9 and TRBJ2-2; D possibly matches TRBD1 or TRBD2 (6 bases each). The germline V gene has CDR1 SGDLS and CDR2 YYNGEE. The CDR3 is made up of 16 amino acids. V lost 0 bases and J 5 bases, leaving 14 bases between the germline ends. This CDR3 reads CASSVGVRGETGELFF. DNA for the CDR3: TGTGCCAGCAGCGTAGGTGTAAGGGGGGAGACCGGGGAGCTGTTTTTT.

The chain couples TRBV7-9 to TRBJ2-5; D not certain. The CDR3 runs 17 residues. The germline V gene has CDR1 SEHNR and CDR2 FQNEAQ (reference sequence). The V gene lost 1 base and the J gene lost 2 bases, with 17 bases spanning the gap. CDR3: CASSLEIEVEKQETQYF. In DNA form, the CDR3 reads TGTGCCAGCAGCTTAGAAATCGAGGTAGAGAAACAAGAGACCCAGTACTTC.

CDR3 DNA sequence: TGCAGTGCTAGGGGACAGGGAACGAACACCGGGGAGCTGTTTTTT. It encodes CSARGQGTNTGELFF. The V gene is TRBV20-1, the J gene TRBJ2-2; 9 bases align to TRBD1. V shed 3 bases, J shed 0 bases, and the junction held 2 bases outside the gene matches. The length of the CDR3 is 15 residues. Germline lookup yields CDR1 DFQATT and CDR2 SNEGSKA (reference sequence).

This chain links TRBV9 with TRBJ1-5; TRBD1 matches 9 bases. Germline CDR1 is SGDLS and CDR2 is YYNGEE. Trimming removed 3 bases from V and 3 bases from J; junction bases left unmatched: 4. The length of the CDR3 is 15 residues. CDR3 bases: TGTGCCAGCAGCGGACAGGGGGGAAACAATCAGCCCCAGCATTTT. It codes for CASSGQGGNNQPQHF.

This clonotype was seen more than once but under ten times. The J gene is TRBJ2-1, the V gene TRBV18; TRBD2 agrees at 8 bases. This CDR3 has 16 residues. Trimming at V came to 4 bases and at J to 4 bases, leaving 9 bases not matched to a gene. CDR1 and CDR2 (germline): KGHSH, LQKENI. The CDR3 sequence is CASSRGLARIYNEQFF. The CDR3 DNA reads as TGTGCCAGCTCACGTGGACTAGCCAGAATTTACAATGAGCAGTTCTTC.

The chain is built from TRBV6-2 or TRBV6-3 and TRBJ1-5; a weak D match, TRBD1 (5 bases). The CDR3 is made up of 14 amino acids. Germline-derived CDR1 and CDR2 are MNHEY and SVGEGT. Deletions cut 2 bases from V and 7 bases from J, with 12 bases between. In DNA form, the CDR3 reads TGTGCCAGCAGTTACGGGGGTCTCATCCAGCCCCAGCATTTT. This sequence encodes CASSYGGLIQPQHF.

The rearrangement links TRBV7-6 to TRBJ2-1; D possibly matches TRBD1 or TRBD2 (5 bases each). This CDR3 contains 17 residues. The V and J ends lost 5 bases and 4 bases respectively, with 21 bases between them. CDR1 is SGHVS and CDR2 is FNYEAQ in the germline V gene. The CDR3, as DNA: TGTGCCAGCAGCCACTCCGTGGGACGGACCCTTTACAATGAGCAGTTCTTC. It is translated as CASSHSVGRTLYNEQFF.

The rearrangement links TRBV28 to TRBJ1-5, with 8 bases lining up with TRBD1. Germline assignment: CDR1 MDHEN and CDR2 SYDVKM. The trim removed 5 bases at V and 2 bases at J, leaving 5 bases unmatched. The CDR3 totals 15 residues. CDR3 sequence (DNA): TGTGCCAGCAGTCGGACAGGGTTTGGCAATCAGCCCCAGCATTTT. This sequence encodes CASSRTGFGNQPQHF.

The chain is built from TRBV4-2 and TRBJ2-5; maybe TRBD1 (6 bases). Germline loops: CDR1 LGHNA, CDR2 YNFKEQ. The CDR3 contains 17 residues. The germline V and J ends were trimmed by 4 bases and 7 bases, with 25 bases remaining between them. CDR3 residues: CASSPNLRQGTGLTQYF. In nucleotides, the CDR3 is TGTGCCAGCAGCCCGAACTTAAGGCAGGGGACCGGGTTGACCCAGTACTTC.

The V and J genes are TRBV2 and TRBJ1-4; D is unresolved. V lost 4 bases, J lost 2 bases, and 11 bases lay in between. Germline values: CDR1 SNHLY, CDR2 FYNNEI. The CDR3 length is 15 residues. The CDR3: CASSGLRSTNEKLFF. For the CDR3, the DNA is TGTGCCAGCAGTGGATTAAGGTCGACTAATGAAAAACTGTTTTTT.